A selection of T cell receptor beta chains follows, all from one sample in a study of T cell responses to AZD1222 COVID-19 vaccine. The method was immunoSEQ multiplex PCR; TCRdb's version includes in-frame clones alone and lacks a portion of them. The table has roughly 58,000 clones, approximately 92% seen once; the top ten hold roughly 6.1%. Here the sequenced sample was peripheral blood, taken 28 days after the second AZD1222 dose. All receptors come from an adult who received the AZD1222 COVID-19 vaccine. Each CDR3 is given with its conserved first and last residue. D genes are given only for firm matches. Not every row has a clone size; where given, it reads once, few, many or a size class.

V	size	D	J	CDR3	DNA
TRBV5-1	-	-	TRBJ2-7	CASSLWAGADSYEQYF	TGCGCCAGCAGCTTATGGGCGGGGGCGGACAGCTACGAGCAGTACTTC
TRBV9	-	-	TRBJ1-3	CASSRSGTEGNTIYF	TGTGCCAGCAGTCGAAGCGGGACGGAGGGAAACACCATATATTTT
TRBV30	-	TRBD2	TRBJ2-7	CAWSHTSGSTYEQYF	TGTGCCTGGAGCCATACTAGCGGGAGTACCTACGAGCAGTACTTC
TRBV12-3/TRBV12-4	-	-	TRBJ2-7	CASSLTRKQYF	TGTGCCAGCAGTCTGACTCGTAAGCAGTACTTC
TRBV27	-	-	TRBJ2-7	CASSPAPYEQYF	TGTGCCAGCAGTCCGGCCCCCTACGAGCAGTACTTC
TRBV6-5	-	-	TRBJ1-5	CASRDEQPQHF	TGTGCCAGCAGAGATGAGCAGCCCCAGCATTTT
TRBV5-4	-	-	TRBJ1-1	CASSSGLLPEAFF	TGTGCCAGCAGCTCGGGACTTCTTCCTGAAGCTTTCTTT
TRBV6-5	-	-	TRBJ1-2	CASSGDTAYGYTF	TGTGCCAGCAGCGGAGACACCGCCTATGGCTACACCTTC
TRBV19	once	-	TRBJ1-2	CATQGGYGYTF	TGTGCCACCCAAGGGGGGTATGGCTACACCTTC
TRBV7-2	-	-	TRBJ2-7	CASSLVFQGYEQYF	TGTGCCAGCAGCTTAGTGTTCCAGGGCTACGAGCAGTACTTC
TRBV21-1	-	-	TRBJ1-2	CASTLQELSNGYTF	TGTGCCAGCACCCTCCAGGAGTTGTCTAACGGCTACACCTTC
TRBV27	-	-	TRBJ2-7	CASSAREQGYEQYF	TGTGCCAGCAGTGCACGGGAACAGGGCTACGAGCAGTACTTC
TRBV10-2	-	-	TRBJ1-2	CASRSSSGVNYGYTF	TGCGCCAGCAGGAGCTCCTCAGGGGTGAACTATGGCTACACCTTC
TRBV7-2	-	TRBD2	TRBJ2-3	CASSLGAGGPSDTQYF	TGTGCCAGCAGCTTAGGGGCGGGGGGGCCCTCGGATACGCAGTATTTT
TRBV29-1	-	-	TRBJ1-2	CSVSGDGSYGYTF	TGCAGCGTTTCCGGCGACGGATCCTATGGCTACACCTTC
TRBV9	-	-	TRBJ2-2	CASSVTLETNTGELFF	TGTGCCAGCAGCGTGACGCTAGAAACGAACACCGGGGAGCTGTTTTTT
TRBV6-1	-	-	TRBJ2-7	CASSEAPRDTAYEQYF	TGTGCCAGCAGTGAAGCCCCTCGGGACACGGCCTACGAGCAGTACTTC
TRBV24-1	-	-	TRBJ1-2	CATSDRGYGYTF	TGTGCCACCAGTGACCGGGGTTATGGCTACACCTTC
TRBV6-6	once	TRBD1	TRBJ2-7	CASSSGQGLSYEQYF	TGTGCCAGCAGTTCGGGACAGGGGCTCTCCTACGAGCAGTACTTC
TRBV5-1	-	-	TRBJ2-7	CASSQNQGYEQYF	TGCGCCAGCAGCCAAAACCAGGGATACGAGCAGTACTTC
TRBV12-3/TRBV12-4	few	-	TRBJ2-3	CASSLRGSGQYF	TGTGCCAGCAGTTTGAGGGGCTCTGGACAGTATTTT
TRBV29-1	-	TRBD1	TRBJ2-2	CSVERQGAGELFF	TGCAGCGTTGAACGGCAGGGGGCCGGGGAGCTGTTTTTT
TRBV9	-	-	TRBJ2-1	CASSVASTPNEQFF	TGTGCCAGCAGCGTAGCCAGCACCCCTAATGAGCAGTTCTTC
TRBV5-1	-	TRBD2	TRBJ2-7	CASSTRLAGDHEQYF	TGCGCCAGCAGCACAAGACTAGCGGGTGATCACGAGCAGTACTTC
TRBV28	-	-	TRBJ1-2	CASSLPRYGYTF	TGTGCCAGCAGTTTACCCAGATATGGCTACACCTTC
TRBV9	-	TRBD2	TRBJ2-1	CASSASGTSNNEQFF	TGTGCCAGCAGCGCCTCCGGGACTAGCAACAATGAGCAGTTCTTC
TRBV19	-	-	TRBJ1-5	CASSEGINQPQHF	TGTGCCAGTAGTGAGGGAATCAATCAGCCCCAGCATTTT
TRBV6-5	once	TRBD2	TRBJ2-7	CASSYSLAGYLEQYF	TGTGCCAGCAGTTACTCATTAGCGGGATACCTAGAGCAGTACTTC
TRBV7-9	-	TRBD1	TRBJ2-7	CASSSGTDLYEQYF	TGTGCCAGCTCCTCCGGGACAGACCTCTACGAGCAGTACTTC
TRBV9	few	-	TRBJ1-6	CASSVSEAHSPLHF	TGTGCCAGCAGCGTATCCGAGGCCCATTCACCCCTCCACTTT
TRBV27	-	-	TRBJ2-7	CASSLVSETYEQYF	TGTGCCAGCAGTTTGGTGTCGGAAACCTACGAGCAGTACTTC
TRBV6-5	-	-	TRBJ1-5	CASTPYRGGQPQHF	TGTGCCAGCACCCCTTATCGGGGGGGTCAGCCCCAGCATTTT
TRBV27	-	-	TRBJ2-5	CASSQTGLVQETQYF	TGTGCCAGCAGTCAAACAGGCTTAGTCCAAGAGACCCAGTACTTC
TRBV10-2	-	-	TRBJ1-3	CASSVSAPGNTIYF	TGCGCCAGCAGTGTCTCGGCTCCTGGAAACACCATATATTTT
TRBV7-9	-	-	TRBJ1-3	CASSQSTGNTIYF	TGTGCCAGCAGCCAGAGTACTGGAAACACCATATATTTT
TRBV3-1/TRBV3-2	-	-	TRBJ2-7	CASSQVQGEQYF	TGTGCCAGCAGCCAAGTGCAGGGAGAGCAGTACTTC
TRBV2	-	-	TRBJ2-7	CASSDWGYEQYF	TGTGCCAGCAGTGATTGGGGTTACGAGCAGTACTTC
TRBV28	-	TRBD2	TRBJ2-7	CASSRGAYEQYF	TGTGCCAGCAGTCGGGGGGCCTACGAGCAGTACTTC
TRBV28	-	-	TRBJ1-3	CASSFRGNTIYF	TGTGCCAGCAGTTTCCGAGGAAACACCATATATTTT
TRBV6-4	-	TRBD2	TRBJ2-7	CASSPTSGGPGEQYF	TGTGCCAGCAGCCCGACTAGCGGGGGGCCCGGGGAGCAGTACTTC
TRBV2	-	-	TRBJ1-1	CASRVIRSDEAFF	TGTGCCAGCAGGGTTATCCGGAGCGATGAAGCTTTCTTT
TRBV19	-	-	TRBJ1-2	CASSPSPVDGYTF	TGTGCCAGTAGTCCGAGTCCCGTCGATGGCTACACCTTC
TRBV2	-	-	TRBJ1-2	CASSESWGTANGYTF	TGTGCCAGCAGTGAGAGTTGGGGGACGGCCAATGGCTACACCTTC
TRBV9	-	TRBD1	TRBJ2-5	CASSVALQGETQYF	TGTGCCAGCAGCGTAGCTCTACAGGGGGAGACCCAGTACTTC